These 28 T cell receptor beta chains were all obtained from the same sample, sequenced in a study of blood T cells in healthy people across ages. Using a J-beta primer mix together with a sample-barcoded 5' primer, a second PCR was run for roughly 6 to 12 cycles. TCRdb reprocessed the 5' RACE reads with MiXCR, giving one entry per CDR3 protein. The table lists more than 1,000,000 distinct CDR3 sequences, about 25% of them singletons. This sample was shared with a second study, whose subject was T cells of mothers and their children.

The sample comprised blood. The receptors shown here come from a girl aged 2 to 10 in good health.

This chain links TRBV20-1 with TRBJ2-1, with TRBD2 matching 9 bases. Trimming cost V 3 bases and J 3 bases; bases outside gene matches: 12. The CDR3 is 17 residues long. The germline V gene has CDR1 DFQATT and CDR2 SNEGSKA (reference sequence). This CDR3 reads CSASNREREVIYNEQFF. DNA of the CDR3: TGCAGTGCTAGTAACCGAGAGCGGGAGGTCATCTACAATGAGCAGTTCTTC.

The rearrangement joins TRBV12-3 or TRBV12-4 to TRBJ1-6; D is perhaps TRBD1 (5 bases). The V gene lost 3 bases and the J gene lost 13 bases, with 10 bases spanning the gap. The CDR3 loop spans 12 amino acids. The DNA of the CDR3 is TGTGCCAGCAGTTTCGGGGGTGGGCCCCTCCACTTT. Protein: CASSFGGGPLHF.

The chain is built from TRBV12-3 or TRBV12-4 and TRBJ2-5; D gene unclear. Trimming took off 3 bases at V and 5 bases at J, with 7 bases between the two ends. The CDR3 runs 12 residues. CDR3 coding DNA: TGTGCCAGCAGTTTTTCGGTCGAGACCCAGTACTTC. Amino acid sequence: CASSFSVETQYF.

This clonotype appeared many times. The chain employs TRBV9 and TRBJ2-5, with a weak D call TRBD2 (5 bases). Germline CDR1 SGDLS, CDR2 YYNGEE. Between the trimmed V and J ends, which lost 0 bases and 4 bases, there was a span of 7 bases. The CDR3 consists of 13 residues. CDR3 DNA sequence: TGTGCCAGCAGCGTAGTTGCGGGAGAGACCCAGTACTTC. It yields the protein CASSVVAGETQYF.

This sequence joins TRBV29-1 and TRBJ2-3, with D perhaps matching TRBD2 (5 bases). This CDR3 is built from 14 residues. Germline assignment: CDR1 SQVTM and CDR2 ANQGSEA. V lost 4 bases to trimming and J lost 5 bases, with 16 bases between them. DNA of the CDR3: TGCAGCGTTGGGGCGGGTGGTAGGTTAGATACGCAGTATTTT. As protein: CSVGAGGRLDTQYF.

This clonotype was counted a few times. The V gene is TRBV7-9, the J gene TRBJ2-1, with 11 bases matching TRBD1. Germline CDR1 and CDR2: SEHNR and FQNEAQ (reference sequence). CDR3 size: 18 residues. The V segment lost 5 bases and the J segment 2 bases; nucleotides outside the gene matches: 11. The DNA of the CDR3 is TGTGCCAGCAGCCCCTCGGGAGGACAGGGGGCGGCCTACAATGAGCAGTTCTTC. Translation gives CASSPSGGQGAAYNEQFF.

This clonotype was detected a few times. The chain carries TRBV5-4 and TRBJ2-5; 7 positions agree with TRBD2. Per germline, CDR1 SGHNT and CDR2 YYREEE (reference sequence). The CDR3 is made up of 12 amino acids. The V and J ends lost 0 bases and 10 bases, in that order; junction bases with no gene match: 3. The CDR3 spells CASSLVAGDQYF. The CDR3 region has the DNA TGTGCCAGCAGCTTGGTGGCGGGGGACCAGTACTTC.

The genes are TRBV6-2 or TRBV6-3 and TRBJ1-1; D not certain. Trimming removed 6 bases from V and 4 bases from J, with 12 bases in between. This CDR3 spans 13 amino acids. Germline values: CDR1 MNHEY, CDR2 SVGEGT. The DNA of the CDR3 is TGTGCCAGCAGCCTCCTAAGCGGCACTGAAGCTTTCTTT. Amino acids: CASSLLSGTEAFF.

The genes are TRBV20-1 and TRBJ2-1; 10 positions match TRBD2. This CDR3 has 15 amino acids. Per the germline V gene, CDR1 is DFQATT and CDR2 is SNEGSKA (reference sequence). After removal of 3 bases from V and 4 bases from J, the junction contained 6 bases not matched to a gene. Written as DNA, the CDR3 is TGCAGTGCTAGTTTAGCGGGGGGATTTTACAATGAGCAGTTCTTC. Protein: CSASLAGGFYNEQFF.

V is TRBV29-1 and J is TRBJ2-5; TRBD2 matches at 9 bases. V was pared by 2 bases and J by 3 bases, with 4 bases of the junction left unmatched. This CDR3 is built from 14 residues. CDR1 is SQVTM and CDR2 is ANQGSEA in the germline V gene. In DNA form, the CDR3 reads TGCAGCGTTGAACTAGCGGGGTCGGAAGAGACCCAGTACTTC. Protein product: CSVELAGSEETQYF.

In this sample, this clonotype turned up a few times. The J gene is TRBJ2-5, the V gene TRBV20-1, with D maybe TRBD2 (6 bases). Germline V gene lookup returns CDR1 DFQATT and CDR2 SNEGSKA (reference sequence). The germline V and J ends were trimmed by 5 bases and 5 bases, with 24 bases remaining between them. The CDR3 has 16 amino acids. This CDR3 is CSAAGDRDSLRETQYF. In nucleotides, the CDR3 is TGCAGTGCTGCTGGGGACCGGGACTCCCTAAGGGAGACCCAGTACTTC.

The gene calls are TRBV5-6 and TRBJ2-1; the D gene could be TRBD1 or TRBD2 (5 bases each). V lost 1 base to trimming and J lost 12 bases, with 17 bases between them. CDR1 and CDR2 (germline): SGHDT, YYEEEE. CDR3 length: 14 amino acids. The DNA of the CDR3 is TGTGCCAGCAGCTTGTCATTTGGGGGTCTGATGCAGTTCTTC. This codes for CASSLSFGGLMQFF.

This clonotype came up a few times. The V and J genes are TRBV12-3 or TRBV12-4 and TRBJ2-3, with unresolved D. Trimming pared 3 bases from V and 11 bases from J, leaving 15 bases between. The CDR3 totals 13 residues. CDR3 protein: CASSFDIRVGQYF. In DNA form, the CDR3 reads TGTGCCAGCAGTTTTGATATCCGGGTTGGGCAGTATTTT.

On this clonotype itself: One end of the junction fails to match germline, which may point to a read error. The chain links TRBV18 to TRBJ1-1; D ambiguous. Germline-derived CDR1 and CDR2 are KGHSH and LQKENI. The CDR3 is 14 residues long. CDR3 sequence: CASSPNPGNPEAFF. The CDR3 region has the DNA TGTGCCAGCTCACCAAATCCCGGGAACCCTGAAGCTTTCTTT.

The CDR3 sequence is CASSRAVVPQYF. In nucleotides, the CDR3 is TGTGCCAGCAGTCGGGCCGTTGTCCCCCAGTACTTC. The rearrangement joins TRBV7-9 to TRBJ2-5; D uncertain. Germline V gives CDR1 SEHNR, CDR2 FQNEAQ (reference sequence). There are 12 residues in the CDR3. Trimming pared 6 bases from V and 9 bases from J, leaving 14 bases between.

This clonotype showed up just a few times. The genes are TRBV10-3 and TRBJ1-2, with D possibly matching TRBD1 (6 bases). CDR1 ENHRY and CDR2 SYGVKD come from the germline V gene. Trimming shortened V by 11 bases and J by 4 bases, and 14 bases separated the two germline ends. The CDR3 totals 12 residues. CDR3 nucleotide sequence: TGTGCCGTCGAGGGGGGGCTCTATGGCTACACCTTC. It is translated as CAVEGGLYGYTF.

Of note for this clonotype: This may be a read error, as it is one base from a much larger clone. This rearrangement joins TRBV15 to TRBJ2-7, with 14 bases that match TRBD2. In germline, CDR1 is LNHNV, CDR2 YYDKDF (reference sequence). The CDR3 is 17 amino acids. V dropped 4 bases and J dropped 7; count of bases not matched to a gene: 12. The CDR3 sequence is CATSTARGLAGAHEQYF. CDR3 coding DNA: TGTGCCACCAGCACAGCCCGGGGACTAGCGGGAGCTCATGAGCAGTACTTC.

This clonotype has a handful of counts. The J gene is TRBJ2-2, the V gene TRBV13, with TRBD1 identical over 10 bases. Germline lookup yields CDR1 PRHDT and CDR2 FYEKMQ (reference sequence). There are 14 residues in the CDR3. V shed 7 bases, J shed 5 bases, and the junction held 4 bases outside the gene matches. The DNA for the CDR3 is TGTGCCAGCATCTGGACAGGGGGAACCGGGGAGCTGTTTTTT. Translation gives CASIWTGGTGELFF.

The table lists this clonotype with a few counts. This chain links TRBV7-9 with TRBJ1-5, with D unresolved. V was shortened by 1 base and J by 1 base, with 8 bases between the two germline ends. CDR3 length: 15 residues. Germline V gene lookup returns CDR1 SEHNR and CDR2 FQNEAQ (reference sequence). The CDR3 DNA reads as TGTGCCAGCAGCTTAGGTGATTACAGCAATCAGCCCCAGCATTTT. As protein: CASSLGDYSNQPQHF.

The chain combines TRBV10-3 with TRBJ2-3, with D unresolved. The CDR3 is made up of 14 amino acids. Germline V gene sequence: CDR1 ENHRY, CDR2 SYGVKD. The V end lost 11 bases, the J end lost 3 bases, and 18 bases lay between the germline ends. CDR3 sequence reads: CAALGSHSTDTQYF. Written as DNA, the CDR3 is TGTGCCGCGCTGGGGTCGCATTCGACAGATACGCAGTATTTT.

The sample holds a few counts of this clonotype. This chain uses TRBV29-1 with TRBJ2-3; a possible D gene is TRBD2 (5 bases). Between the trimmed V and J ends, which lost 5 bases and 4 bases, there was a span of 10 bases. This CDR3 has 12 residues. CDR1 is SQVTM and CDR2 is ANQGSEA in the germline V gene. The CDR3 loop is CSVWAEADTQYF. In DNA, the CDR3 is TGCAGCGTTTGGGCGGAGGCAGATACGCAGTATTTT.

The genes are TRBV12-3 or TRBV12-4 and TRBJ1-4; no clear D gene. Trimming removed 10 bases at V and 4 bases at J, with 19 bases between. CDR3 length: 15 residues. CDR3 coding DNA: TGTGCCACCACCTTCTCGGGGTTTAGTAATGAAAAACTGTTTTTT. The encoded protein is CATTFSGFSNEKLFF.

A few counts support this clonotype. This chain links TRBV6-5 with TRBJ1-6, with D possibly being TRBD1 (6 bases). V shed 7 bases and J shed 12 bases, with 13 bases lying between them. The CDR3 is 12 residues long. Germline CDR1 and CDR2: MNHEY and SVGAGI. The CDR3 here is CASKGEKQPLHF. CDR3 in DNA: TGTGCCAGCAAGGGGGAGAAACAACCCCTCCACTTT.

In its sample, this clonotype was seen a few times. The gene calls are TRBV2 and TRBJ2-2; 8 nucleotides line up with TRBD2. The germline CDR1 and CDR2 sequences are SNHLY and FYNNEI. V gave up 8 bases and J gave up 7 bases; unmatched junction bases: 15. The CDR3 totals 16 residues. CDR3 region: CASENLAGSYNGELFF. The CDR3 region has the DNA TGTGCCAGCGAGAATTTAGCGGGATCCTATAACGGGGAGCTGTTTTTT.

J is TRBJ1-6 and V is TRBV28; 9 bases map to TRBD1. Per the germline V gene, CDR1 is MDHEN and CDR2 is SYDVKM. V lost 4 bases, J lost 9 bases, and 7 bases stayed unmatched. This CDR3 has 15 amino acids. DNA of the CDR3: TGTGCCAGCAGTTCACCGGGACAGGGTGGTTCACCCCTCCACTTT. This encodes CASSSPGQGGSPLHF.

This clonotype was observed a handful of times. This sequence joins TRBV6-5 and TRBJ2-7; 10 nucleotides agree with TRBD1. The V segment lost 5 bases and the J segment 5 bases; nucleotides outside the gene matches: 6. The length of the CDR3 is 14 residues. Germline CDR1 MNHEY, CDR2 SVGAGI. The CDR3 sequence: CASSLADRGNEQYF. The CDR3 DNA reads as TGTGCCAGCAGTCTGGCGGACAGGGGGAACGAGCAGTACTTC.

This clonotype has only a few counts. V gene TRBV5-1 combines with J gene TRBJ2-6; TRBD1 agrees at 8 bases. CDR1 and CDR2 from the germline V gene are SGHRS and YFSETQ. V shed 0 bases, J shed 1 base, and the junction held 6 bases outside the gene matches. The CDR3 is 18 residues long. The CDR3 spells CASSLGDRGDSGANVLTF. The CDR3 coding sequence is TGCGCCAGCAGCTTGGGCGACAGGGGTGATTCTGGGGCCAACGTCCTGACTTTC.

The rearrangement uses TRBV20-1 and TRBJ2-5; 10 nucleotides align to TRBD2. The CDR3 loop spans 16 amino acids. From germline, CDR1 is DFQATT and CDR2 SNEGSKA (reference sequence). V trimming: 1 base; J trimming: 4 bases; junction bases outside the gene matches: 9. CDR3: CSARVSGTSVAETQYF. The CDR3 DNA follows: TGCAGTGCTAGAGTTTCAGGGACTAGCGTGGCAGAGACCCAGTACTTC.